This entry lists 13 T cell receptor beta chains sequenced from one sample in a study of untreated major depressive disorder (dated 2018 in TCRdb). The paper as a whole reports these results and caveats: Higher TRBV05-01 (Vbeta 5.1) usage among CD4+ T cells of depressed patients compared with controls was confirmed by sequencing, with p = 0.040 in a one-tailed test.

Library prep was done by the immunoSEQ multiplex PCR assay. The source is immuneACCESS, and TCRdb retained only in-frame sequences with V and J called. Part of the clones is not carried over; for the studies checked, unresolved V genes explain less than half of this, and the remainder is unexplained. The table for this sample lists 10,000 to 15,000 clones; around nine tenths of them were counted only once. The biggest ten clones account for about 1.5% of the sample. Their antigens are not known. The specimen was CD4+ T cells from PBMCs. All receptors come from a woman between 25 and 40 years old with major depressive disorder.

V gene TRBV7-9 combines with J gene TRBJ1-1; D is perhaps TRBD1 (5 bases). This CDR3 is built from 12 residues. The V end lost 5 bases, the J end lost 4 bases, and 8 bases lay between the germline ends. From germline, CDR1 is SEHNR and CDR2 FQNEAQ (reference sequence). The CDR3, as DNA: TGTGCCAGCAGCGTTAGGGGCACTGAAGCTTTCTTT. It translates to CASSVRGTEAFF.

Here the CDR3 reads CASSLDFSIGYGYTF. The CDR3 DNA reads as TGCGCCAGCAGCCTGGATTTCTCGATCGGCTATGGCTACACCTTC. The rearrangement links TRBV5-1 to TRBJ1-2; no definite D call. There are 15 residues in the CDR3. V lost 4 bases and J 4 bases, leaving 17 bases between the germline ends. Germline-derived CDR1 and CDR2 are SGHRS and YFSETQ.

The rearrangement uses TRBV7-9 and TRBJ2-2; maybe TRBD1 (5 bases). This CDR3 has 15 amino acids. V was cut by 2 bases and J by 1 base, with 8 bases left in between. Germline-derived CDR1 and CDR2 are SEHNR and FQNEAQ (reference sequence). The CDR3 loop reads CASSLRRVNTGELFF. CDR3 sequence (DNA): TGTGCCAGCAGCTTACGCAGGGTGAACACCGGGGAGCTGTTTTTT.

This clone showed up just once. The genes are TRBV6-5 and TRBJ2-2; maybe TRBD2 (6 bases). The germline gives CDR1 MNHEY, CDR2 SVGAGI. This CDR3 contains 15 residues. V was clipped by 3 bases and J by 4 bases, with 12 bases between them. The CDR3 nucleotides read TGTGCCAGCAGTTATCGGCGGGGAGGCACCGGGGAGCTGTTTTTT. It is translated as CASSYRRGGTGELFF.

V gene TRBV2 combines with J gene TRBJ2-2, with D unresolved. Germline V gene sequence: CDR1 SNHLY, CDR2 FYNNEI. The CDR3 loop spans 13 amino acids. The V end lost 4 bases, the J end lost 6 bases, and 9 bases lay between the germline ends. The DNA for the CDR3 is TGTGCCAGCAGTGTCGAAAGTCCCGGGGAGCTGTTTTTT. It codes for CASSVESPGELFF.

This CDR3 is CAISPPGAGELFF. As DNA, the CDR3 is TGTGCCATCAGTCCTCCAGGGGCCGGGGAGCTGTTTTTT. This rearrangement joins TRBV10-3 to TRBJ2-2; D might be TRBD1 (6 bases). The CDR3 extends over 13 amino acids. CDR1 and CDR2 from the germline V gene are ENHRY and SYGVKD. V was cut by 5 bases and J by 6 bases, with 10 bases left in between.

The chain combines TRBV4-2 with TRBJ2-1; TRBD2 is a possible D gene (5 bases). Germline loops: CDR1 LGHNA, CDR2 YNFKEQ. The CDR3 spans 16 residues. The V and J ends lost 2 bases and 8 bases respectively, with 19 bases between them. The CDR3 DNA is TGTGCCAGCAGCCAATTACGGCTAGCTTTTAGGGATGAGCAGTTCTTC. Translation gives CASSQLRLAFRDEQFF.

The chain combines TRBV5-1 with TRBJ2-5; no firm D call. The germline V and J ends were trimmed by 5 bases and 1 base, with 6 bases remaining between them. Germline CDR1 reads SGHRS; CDR2 reads YFSETQ. The CDR3 length is 12 residues. Here the CDR3 reads CASRTAQETQYF. Here the CDR3 DNA reads TGCGCCAGCAGAACGGCCCAAGAGACCCAGTACTTC.

The CDR3 loop is CASSNPDRGRGQPQHF. The CDR3 nucleotides are TGTGCCAGCAGTAATCCAGACAGGGGAAGGGGTCAGCCCCAGCATTTT. The chain uses TRBV2 and TRBJ1-5, with TRBD1 matching over 8 bases. Germline V CDR1 and CDR2: SNHLY, FYNNEI. Germline trimming cut 5 bases from V and 6 bases from J; bases unmatched to any gene: 12. The CDR3 covers 16 residues.

V gene TRBV7-9 combines with J gene TRBJ2-4; TRBD2 agrees at 8 bases. The CDR3 consists of 15 residues. Germline CDR1 and CDR2: SEHNR and FQNEAQ (reference sequence). Germline trimming cut 5 bases from V and 6 bases from J; bases unmatched to any gene: 9. CDR3 DNA sequence: TGTGCCAGCAGCCCCGTCGGGGGGGGTACAAACATTCAGTACTTC. This gives the protein CASSPVGGGTNIQYF. The entire variable domain, with the rest obtained from reference TRBV7-9 and TRBJ2-4, is as follows: DTGVSQNPRHKITKRGQNVTFRCDPISEHNRLYWYRQTLGQGPEFLTYFQNEAQLEKSRLLSDRFSAERPKGSFSTLEIQRTEQGDSAMYLCASSPVGGGTNIQYFGAGTRLSVL.

The chain joins TRBV5-6 to TRBJ1-1; 8 bases line up with TRBD1. This CDR3 region has 12 residues. V lost 3 bases, J lost 10 bases, and 5 bases stayed unmatched. The V gene's germline CDR1 is SGHDT and CDR2 YYEEEE. CDR3 coding DNA: TGTGCCAGCAGCTCTCGGACAGGGAGAGCTTTCTTT. Amino acid sequence: CASSSRTGRAFF.

V gene TRBV6-1 combines with J gene TRBJ1-2, with 7 nucleotides matching TRBD1. The CDR3 spans 15 residues. The V gene end was trimmed by 2 bases and the J gene end by 4 bases; junction bases not matched to a gene: 7. Germline V gene sequence: CDR1 MNHNS, CDR2 SASEGT. Here the CDR3 reads CASSELVRGPYGYTF. Written as DNA, the CDR3 is TGTGCCAGCAGTGAACTCGTGAGGGGGCCCTATGGCTACACCTTC.

The rearrangement uses TRBV10-3 and TRBJ1-2; D not certain. This CDR3 is built from 16 residues. Looked up from germline, CDR1 is ENHRY and CDR2 is SYGVKD. V was pared by 5 bases and J by 1 base, with 17 bases between. For the CDR3, the DNA is TGTGCCATCAGTACCTCACGTCAGCAAAGTAACTATGGCTACACCTTC. Its translation is CAISTSRQQSNYGYTF.